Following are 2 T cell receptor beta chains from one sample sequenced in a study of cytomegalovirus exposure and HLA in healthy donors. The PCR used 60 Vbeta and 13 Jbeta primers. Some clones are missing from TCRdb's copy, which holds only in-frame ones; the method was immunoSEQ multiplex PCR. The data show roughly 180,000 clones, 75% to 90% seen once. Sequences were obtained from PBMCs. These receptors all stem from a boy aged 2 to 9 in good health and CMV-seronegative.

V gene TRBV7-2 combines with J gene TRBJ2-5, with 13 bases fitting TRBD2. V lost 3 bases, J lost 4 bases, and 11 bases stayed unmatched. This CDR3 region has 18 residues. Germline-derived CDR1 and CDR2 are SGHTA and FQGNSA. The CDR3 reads CASSFPGLAGDQLETQYF. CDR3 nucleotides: TGTGCCAGCAGCTTCCCAGGACTAGCGGGAGATCAGTTAGAGACCCAGTACTTC.

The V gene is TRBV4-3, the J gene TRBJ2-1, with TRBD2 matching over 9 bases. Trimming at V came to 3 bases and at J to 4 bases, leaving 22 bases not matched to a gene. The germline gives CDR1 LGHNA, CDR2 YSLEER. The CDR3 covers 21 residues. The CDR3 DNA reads TGCGCCAGCAGCCATGGCCCGGGACAGACCTTGACTAGCGGAGGGTACAATGAGCAGTTCTTC. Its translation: CASSHGPGQTLTSGGYNEQFF.